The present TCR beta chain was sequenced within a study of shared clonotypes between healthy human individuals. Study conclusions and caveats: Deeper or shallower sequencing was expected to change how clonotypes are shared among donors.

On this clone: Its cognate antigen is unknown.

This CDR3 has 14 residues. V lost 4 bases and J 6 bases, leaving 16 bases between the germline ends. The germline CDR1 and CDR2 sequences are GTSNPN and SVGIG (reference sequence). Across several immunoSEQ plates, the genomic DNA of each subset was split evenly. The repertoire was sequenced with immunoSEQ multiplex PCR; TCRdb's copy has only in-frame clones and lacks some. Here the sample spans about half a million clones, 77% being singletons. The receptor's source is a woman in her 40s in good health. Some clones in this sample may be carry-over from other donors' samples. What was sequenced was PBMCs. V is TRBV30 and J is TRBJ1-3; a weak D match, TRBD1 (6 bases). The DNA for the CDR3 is TGTGCCTGGAATACAGGGACTTGGATAAACACCATATATTTT. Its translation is CAWNTGTWINTIYF.